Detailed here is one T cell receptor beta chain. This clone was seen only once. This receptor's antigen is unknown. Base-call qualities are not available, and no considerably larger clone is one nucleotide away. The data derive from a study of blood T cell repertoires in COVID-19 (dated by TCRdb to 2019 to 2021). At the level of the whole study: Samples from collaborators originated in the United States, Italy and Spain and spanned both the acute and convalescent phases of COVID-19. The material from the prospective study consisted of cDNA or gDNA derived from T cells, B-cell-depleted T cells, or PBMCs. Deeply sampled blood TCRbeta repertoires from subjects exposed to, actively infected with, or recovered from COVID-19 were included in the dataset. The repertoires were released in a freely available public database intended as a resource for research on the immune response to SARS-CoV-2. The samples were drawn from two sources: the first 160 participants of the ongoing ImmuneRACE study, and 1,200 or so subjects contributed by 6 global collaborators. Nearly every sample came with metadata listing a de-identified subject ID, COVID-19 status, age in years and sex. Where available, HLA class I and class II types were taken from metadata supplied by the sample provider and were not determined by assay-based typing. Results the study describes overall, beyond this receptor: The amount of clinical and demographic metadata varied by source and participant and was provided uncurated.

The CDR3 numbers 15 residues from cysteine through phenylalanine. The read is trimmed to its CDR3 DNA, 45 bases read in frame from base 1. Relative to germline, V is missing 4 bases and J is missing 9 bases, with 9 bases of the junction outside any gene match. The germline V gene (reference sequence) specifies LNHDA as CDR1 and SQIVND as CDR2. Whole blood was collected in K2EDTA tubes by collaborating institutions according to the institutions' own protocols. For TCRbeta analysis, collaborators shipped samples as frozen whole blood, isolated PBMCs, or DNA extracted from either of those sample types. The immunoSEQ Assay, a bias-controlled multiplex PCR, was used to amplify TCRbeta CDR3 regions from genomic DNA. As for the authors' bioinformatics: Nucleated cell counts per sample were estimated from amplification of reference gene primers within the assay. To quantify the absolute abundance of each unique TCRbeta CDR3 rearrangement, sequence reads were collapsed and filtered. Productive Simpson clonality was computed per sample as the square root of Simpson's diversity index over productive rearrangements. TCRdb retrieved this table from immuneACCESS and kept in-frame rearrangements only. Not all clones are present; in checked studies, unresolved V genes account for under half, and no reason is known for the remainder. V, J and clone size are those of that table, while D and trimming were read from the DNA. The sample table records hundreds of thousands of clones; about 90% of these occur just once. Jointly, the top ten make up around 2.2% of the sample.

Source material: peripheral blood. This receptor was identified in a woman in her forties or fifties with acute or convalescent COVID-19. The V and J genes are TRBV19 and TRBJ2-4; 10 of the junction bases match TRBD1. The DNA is TGTGCCAGTAGTAGCGGACAGGGGGTGGTAGGCATTCAGTACTTC. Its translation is CASSSGQGVVGIQYF.